This T cell receptor beta chain was identified in a study of T cell repertoires in cytomegalovirus infection. This clonotype was seen at least ten times. The CDR3 runs 15 residues. CDR1 is SGHTA, CDR2 FQGTGA, per germline. Trimming pared 5 bases from V and 7 bases from J, leaving 18 bases between. In TCRdb, the reads were re-called with MiXCR into one record per CDR3 protein. Of under 600,000 distinct CDR3 sequences listed, about 15% are singletons. The genes are TRBV7-3 and TRBJ2-1, with D perhaps assigned TRBD1 or TRBD2 (5 bases each). The source material was CD8+ T cells from PBMCs. The source of this sequence is a human donor in good health (CMV status not recorded). Some clones in this sample may be carry-over from other donors' samples. The chain's CDR3 is CASSQGLREGNEQFF. In DNA, the CDR3 is TGTGCCAGCAGCCAGGGCCTTAGAGAGGGGAATGAGCAGTTCTTC.